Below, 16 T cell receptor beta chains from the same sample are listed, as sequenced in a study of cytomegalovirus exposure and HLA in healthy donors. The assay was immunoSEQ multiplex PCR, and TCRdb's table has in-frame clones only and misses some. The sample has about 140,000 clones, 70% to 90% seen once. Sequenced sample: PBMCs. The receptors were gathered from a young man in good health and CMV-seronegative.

In DNA, the CDR3 is TGTGCCAGCTCATTATCCGGGACTTCACTCGAGCAGTACTTC. Translation: CASSLSGTSLEQYF. The chain recombines TRBV18 with TRBJ2-7; maybe TRBD2 (6 bases). Germline V gene sequence: CDR1 KGHSH, CDR2 LQKENI. V lost 5 bases, J lost 6 bases, and 17 bases lay in between. The length of the CDR3 is 14 residues.

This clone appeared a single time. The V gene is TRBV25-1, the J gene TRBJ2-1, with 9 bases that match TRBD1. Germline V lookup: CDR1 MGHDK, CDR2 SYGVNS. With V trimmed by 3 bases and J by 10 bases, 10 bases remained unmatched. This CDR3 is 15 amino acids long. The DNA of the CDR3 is TGTGCCAGCAGTGACCGGGACAGGGACGTTGGAGAGCAGTTCTTC. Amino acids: CASSDRDRDVGEQFF. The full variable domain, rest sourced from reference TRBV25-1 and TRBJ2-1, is EADIYQTPRYLVIGTGKKITLECSQTMGHDKMYWYQQDPGMELHLIHYSYGVNSTEKGDLSSESTVSRIRTEHFPLTLESARPSHTSQYLCASSDRDRDVGEQFFGPGTRLTVL.

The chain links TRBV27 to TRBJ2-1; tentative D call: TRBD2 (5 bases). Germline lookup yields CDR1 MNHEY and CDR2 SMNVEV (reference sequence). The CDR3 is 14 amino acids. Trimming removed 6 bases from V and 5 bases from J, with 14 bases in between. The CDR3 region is CASSLGRGNNEQFF. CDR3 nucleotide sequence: TGTGCCAGCAGCCTCGGTAGAGGGAACAATGAGCAGTTCTTC.

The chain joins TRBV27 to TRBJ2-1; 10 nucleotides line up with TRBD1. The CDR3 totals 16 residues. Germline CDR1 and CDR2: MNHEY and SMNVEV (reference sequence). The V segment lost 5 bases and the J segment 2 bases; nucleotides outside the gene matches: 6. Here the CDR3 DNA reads TGTGCCAGCAGTCTAATGACAGGGGGCACCTACAATGAGCAGTTCTTC. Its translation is CASSLMTGGTYNEQFF.

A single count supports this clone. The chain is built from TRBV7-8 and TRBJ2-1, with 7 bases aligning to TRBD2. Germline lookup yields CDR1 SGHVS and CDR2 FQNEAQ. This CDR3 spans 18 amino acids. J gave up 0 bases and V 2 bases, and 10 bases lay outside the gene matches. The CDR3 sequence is CASSLFPGGQSSYNEQFF. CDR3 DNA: TGTGCCAGCAGCTTATTTCCGGGAGGCCAAAGCTCCTACAATGAGCAGTTCTTC.

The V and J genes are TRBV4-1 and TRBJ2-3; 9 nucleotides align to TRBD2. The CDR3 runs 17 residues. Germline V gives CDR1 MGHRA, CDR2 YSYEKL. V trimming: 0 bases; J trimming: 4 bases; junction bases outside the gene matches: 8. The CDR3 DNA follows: TGCGCCAGCAGCCAAGAAACAGCGGGGGGCCTAGCAGATACGCAGTATTTT. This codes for CASSQETAGGLADTQYF.

The CDR3 DNA sequence: TGCGCCAGCAACCTGAACCCGGGGGGGGCCTACAATGAGCAGTTCTTC. It translates to CASNLNPGGAYNEQFF. The chain employs TRBV5-1 and TRBJ2-1, with 8 bases identical to TRBD2. V gave up 6 bases and J gave up 2 bases; unmatched junction bases: 10. Germline CDR1 is SGHRS and CDR2 is YFSETQ. CDR3 length equals 16 residues.

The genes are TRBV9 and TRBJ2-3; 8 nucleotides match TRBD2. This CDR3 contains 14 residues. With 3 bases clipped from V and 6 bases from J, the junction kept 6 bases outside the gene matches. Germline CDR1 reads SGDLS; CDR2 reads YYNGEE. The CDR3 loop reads CASSDPRGGDTQYF. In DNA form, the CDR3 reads TGTGCCAGCAGCGACCCCCGCGGGGGGGATACGCAGTATTTT.

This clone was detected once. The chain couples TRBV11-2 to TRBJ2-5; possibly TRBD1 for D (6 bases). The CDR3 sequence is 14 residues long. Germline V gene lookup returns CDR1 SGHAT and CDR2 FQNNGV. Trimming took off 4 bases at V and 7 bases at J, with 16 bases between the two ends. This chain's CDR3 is CASSWQQGPGTQYF. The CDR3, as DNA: TGTGCCAGCAGCTGGCAACAGGGTCCAGGGACCCAGTACTTC.

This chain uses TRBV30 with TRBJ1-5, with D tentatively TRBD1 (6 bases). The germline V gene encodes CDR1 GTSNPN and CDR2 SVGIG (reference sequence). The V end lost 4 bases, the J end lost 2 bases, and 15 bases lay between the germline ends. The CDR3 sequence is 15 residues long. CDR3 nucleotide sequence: TGTGCCTGGAATCCCACCAGGGGCGGCAATCAGCCCCAGCATTTT. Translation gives CAWNPTRGGNQPQHF.

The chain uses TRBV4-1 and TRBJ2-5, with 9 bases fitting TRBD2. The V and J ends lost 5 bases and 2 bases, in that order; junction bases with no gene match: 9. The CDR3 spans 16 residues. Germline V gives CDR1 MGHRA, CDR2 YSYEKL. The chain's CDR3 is CASSYRLAEPQETQYF. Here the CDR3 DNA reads TGCGCCAGCAGCTACCGACTAGCGGAACCACAAGAGACCCAGTACTTC.

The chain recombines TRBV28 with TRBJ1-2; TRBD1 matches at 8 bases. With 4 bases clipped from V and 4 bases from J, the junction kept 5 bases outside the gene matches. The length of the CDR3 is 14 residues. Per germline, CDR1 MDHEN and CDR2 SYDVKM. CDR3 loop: CASSSTGGVYGYTF. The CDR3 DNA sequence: TGTGCCAGCAGTTCCACAGGGGGAGTCTATGGCTACACCTTC.

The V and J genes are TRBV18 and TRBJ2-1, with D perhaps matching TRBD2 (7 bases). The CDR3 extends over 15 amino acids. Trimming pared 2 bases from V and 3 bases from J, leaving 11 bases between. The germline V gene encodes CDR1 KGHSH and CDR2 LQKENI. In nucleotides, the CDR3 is TGTGCCAGCTCACCAGAGGGGGGGTTCTACAATGAGCAGTTCTTC. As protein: CASSPEGGFYNEQFF.

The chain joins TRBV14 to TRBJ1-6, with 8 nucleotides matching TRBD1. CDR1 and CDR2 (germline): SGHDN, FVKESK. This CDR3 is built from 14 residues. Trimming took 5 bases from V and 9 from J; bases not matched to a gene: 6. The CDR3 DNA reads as TGTGCCAGCAGCGGTCGACAGGGGACTTCACCCCTCCACTTT. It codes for CASSGRQGTSPLHF.

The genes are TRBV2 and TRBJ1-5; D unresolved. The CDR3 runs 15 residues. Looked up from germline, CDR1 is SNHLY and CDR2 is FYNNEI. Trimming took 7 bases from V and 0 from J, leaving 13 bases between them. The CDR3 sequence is CASKQSLSSNQPQHF. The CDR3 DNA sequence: TGTGCCAGCAAGCAATCTCTGAGTAGCAATCAGCCCCAGCATTTT.

The CDR3 is CASSSHGGQTTFF. In DNA, the CDR3 is TGTGCCAGCAGCTCCCACGGGGGACAGACAACTTTCTTT. The chain is built from TRBV7-9 and TRBJ1-1, with 7 nucleotides matching TRBD1. The V and J ends lost 4 bases and 12 bases, in that order; junction bases with no gene match: 11. Per the germline V gene, CDR1 is SEHNR and CDR2 is FQNEAQ (reference sequence). The CDR3 has 13 amino acids.